A single T cell receptor beta chain is shown here with its context. These data belong to a study of blood T cell repertoires in COVID-19. Study as a whole: T cells, B-cell-depleted T cells, or PBMCs supplied cDNA or gDNA.

V trimming: 1 base; J trimming: 10 bases; junction bases outside the gene matches: 5. CDR3 size: 13 residues. Germline V CDR1 and CDR2: SNHLY, FYNNEI. Per the original methods: Amplifying reference gene primers gave estimates of nucleated cell counts. Data came from immunoSEQ multiplex PCR; TCRdb stores just in-frame clones and leaves some out. V and J calls and clone size are given by that table; D and trimming were obtained from the DNA. This table holds more than 150,000 clones, just over 85% found once. This TCR was recovered from a man in his fifties or sixties with active or convalescent COVID-19. The sequenced sample consisted of peripheral blood. The gene calls are TRBV2 and TRBJ2-7; 9 nucleotides agree with TRBD2. CDR3 sequence (DNA): TGTGCCAGCAGTGAAGAGATTAGCGGGAGTCAGTACTTC. Amino acid sequence: CASSEEISGSQYF.